This T cell receptor beta chain appears in the sequencing data of a study of cytomegalovirus exposure and HLA in healthy donors. Study summary: Approximately 80 million unique TCRs, all from HLA-typed donors, were included in an early release of the data.

On this clone: What it recognizes is unknown. Sequence at one end of the junction differs from germline and may be a read error.

Points from the study as a whole: The listing of roughly 160 TCR beta chains classed them as cytomegalovirus-associated. Researchers reported in a later analysis that a missense DCLRE1C variant was tied to TCR beta V- and J-gene trimming. The only immune exposure information that was available was CMV serostatus.

The V gene's germline CDR1 is SEHNR and CDR2 FQNEAQ (reference sequence). The CDR3 consists of 16 residues. Primers included in the PCR were 60 Vbeta and 13 Jbeta primers. Assay: immunoSEQ multiplex PCR; the TCRdb copy retains only in-frame clones and omits some. The top ten clones hold 3% to 4% of a sample with approximately 100,000 clones, 76% of them seen once. The sequence came from a woman in her 50s in good health and CMV-seropositive. Sequenced: PBMCs. The rearrangement links TRBV7-9 to TRBJ2-1, with 7 bases matching TRBD2. The CDR3 reads CSSSLPGLEGANEQFF. The CDR3 DNA follows: TGTTCCAGCAGCTTACCAGGACTAGAAGGGGCCAATGAGCAGTTCTTC.